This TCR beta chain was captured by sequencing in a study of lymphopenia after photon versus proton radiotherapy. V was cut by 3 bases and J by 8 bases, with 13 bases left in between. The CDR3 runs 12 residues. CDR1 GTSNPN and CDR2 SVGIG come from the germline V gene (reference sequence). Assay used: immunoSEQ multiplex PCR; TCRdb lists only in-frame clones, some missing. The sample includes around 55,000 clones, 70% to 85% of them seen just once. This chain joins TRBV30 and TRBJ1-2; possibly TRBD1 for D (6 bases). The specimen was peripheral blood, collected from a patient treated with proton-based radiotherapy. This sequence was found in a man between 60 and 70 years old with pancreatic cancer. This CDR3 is CAWSSTGSGYTF. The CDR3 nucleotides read TGTGCCTGGAGCAGCACAGGGAGCGGCTACACCTTC.